A single sample gave rise to the 4 T cell receptor beta chains below, sequenced in a study of T cells in Graves' hyperthyroidism and ophthalmopathy. Amplified TCR beta CDR3 regions came from RNA transcripts. A first-round RT-PCR of the TCR CDR3 used the HTBI primer set. MiXCR, run by TCRdb on the multiplex PCR reads, gives a single entry per CDR3 protein. The table includes 650,000 to 850,000 distinct CDR3 sequences, around a sixth detected once. Sample: blood. The receptors stem from a woman in her forties or fifties with Graves' hyperthyroidism that later progressed to Graves' ophthalmopathy.

Ten or more counts support this clonotype. This sequence joins TRBV10-3 and TRBJ2-5, with 9 bases fitting TRBD2. The V gene's germline CDR1 is ENHRY and CDR2 SYGVKD. Germline trimming cut 6 bases from V and 5 bases from J; bases unmatched to any gene: 4. The CDR3 sequence is 13 residues long. CDR3 region: CAIRAGGSETQYF. Written as DNA, the CDR3 is TGTGCCATCAGAGCGGGGGGATCTGAGACCCAGTACTTC.

This clonotype was observed a handful of times. V usage is TRBV7-9 and J usage is TRBJ1-6; D unclear. The CDR3 is 16 amino acids. From germline, CDR1 is SEHNR and CDR2 FQNEAQ (reference sequence). The V end lost 0 bases, the J end lost 6 bases, and 12 bases lay between the germline ends. The CDR3 region has the DNA TGTGCCAGCAGCTTAGCGCGTACTGTAGGTAATTCACCCCTCCACTTT. Protein product: CASSLARTVGNSPLHF. Complete variable domain (other parts from reference TRBV7-9 and TRBJ1-6): DTGVSQNPRHKITKRGQNVTFRCDPISEHNRLYWYRQTLGQGPEFLTYFQNEAQLEKSRLLSDRFSAERPKGSFSTLEIQRTEQGDSAMYLCASSLARTVGNSPLHFGNGTRLTVT.

This rearrangement joins TRBV10-3 to TRBJ2-2; TRBD2 might be the D (5 bases). Germline values: CDR1 ENHRY, CDR2 SYGVKD. The CDR3 spans 14 residues. V was pared by 10 bases and J by 3 bases, with 15 bases between. CDR3 nucleotide sequence: TGTGCCAGCAGCCCTACGGACTACACCGGGGAGCTGTTTTTT. As protein: CASSPTDYTGELFF.

This clonotype was recorded many times. The rearrangement joins TRBV3-1 to TRBJ1-5; 9 nucleotides agree with TRBD1. Germline CDR1 and CDR2: LGHDT and YNNKEL (reference sequence). V lost 1 base to trimming and J lost 8 bases; unmatched junction nucleotides: 9. There are 16 residues in the CDR3. Written as DNA, the CDR3 is TGTGCCAGCAGCCAAGCCGGGACAGGGTACCTCAAGCCCCAGCATTTT. This sequence encodes CASSQAGTGYLKPQHF. Variable domain in full (rest from reference TRBV3-1 and TRBJ1-5): DTAVSQTPKYLVTQMGNDKSIKCEQNLGHDTMYWYKQDSKKFLKIMFSYNNKELIINETVPNRFSPKSPDKAHLNLHINSLELGDSAVYFCASSQAGTGYLKPQHFGDGTRLSIL.